Below, 28 T cell receptor beta chains from the same sample are listed, as sequenced in a study of radiotherapy plus CTLA-4 blockade in lung cancer. Method: immunoSEQ multiplex PCR; TCRdb's copy keeps in-frame clones and lacks some. The data show 84,000 or so clones, about four fifths seen once. The sequencing used peripheral blood, collected from a patient treated with radiotherapy plus ipilimumab. These receptors all come from a human donor with non-small cell lung cancer that progressed on radiotherapy plus ipilimumab.

The chain is built from TRBV4-3 and TRBJ1-5; 7 bases are shared with TRBD1. The CDR3 contains 15 residues. The V gene end was trimmed by 0 bases and the J gene end by 7 bases; junction bases not matched to a gene: 6. From germline, CDR1 is LGHNA and CDR2 YSLEER. Here the CDR3 DNA reads TGCGCCAGCAGCCAAGACCCGGGAGGGGGCCAGCCCCAGCATTTT. This sequence encodes CASSQDPGGGQPQHF.

The chain is built from TRBV7-2 and TRBJ1-2; no firm D call. CDR3 length equals 15 residues. V lost 0 bases and J lost 2, with 10 bases in between. Germline V gene lookup returns CDR1 SGHTA and CDR2 FQGNSA. In DNA form, the CDR3 reads TGTGCCAGCAGCTTAGCGGCAGTCACCAACTATGGCTACACCTTC. Protein: CASSLAAVTNYGYTF.

This chain connects TRBV4-2 to TRBJ1-5; D not resolved. Trimming left V 4 bases short and J 3 bases short, with 13 bases between. The CDR3 spans 15 residues. Germline assignment: CDR1 LGHNA and CDR2 YNFKEQ. The CDR3 DNA reads TGTGCCAGCAGCCCCGCGAGTGGATCCAATCAGCCCCAGCATTTT. Its protein is CASSPASGSNQPQHF.

The chain links TRBV30 to TRBJ1-2; 7 nucleotides align to TRBD1. The CDR3 has 14 amino acids. Germline lookup yields CDR1 GTSNPN and CDR2 SVGIG (reference sequence). J was trimmed by 3 bases and V by 4 bases; bases with no gene match: 8. The CDR3 loop is CAWNLRTGDYGYTF. The CDR3 DNA follows: TGTGCCTGGAACCTCCGGACAGGAGACTATGGCTACACCTTC.

This sequence joins TRBV19 and TRBJ2-3, with D perhaps matching TRBD1 (6 bases). Trimming removed 5 bases at V and 3 bases at J, with 6 bases between. Per the germline V gene, CDR1 is LNHDA and CDR2 is SQIVND (reference sequence). CDR3 length equals 12 residues. The CDR3 loop is CASSQGTDTQYF. The DNA for the CDR3 is TGTGCCAGTAGTCAGGGGACAGATACGCAGTATTTT.

The rearrangement uses TRBV10-3 and TRBJ2-7; D is uncertain. Germline V gene sequence: CDR1 ENHRY, CDR2 SYGVKD. The CDR3 covers 18 residues. V lost 3 bases and J 0 bases, leaving 21 bases between the germline ends. Here the CDR3 reads CAISDPNARQAYSYEQYF. The CDR3 DNA is TGTGCCATCAGTGACCCCAATGCAAGACAAGCCTACTCCTACGAGCAGTACTTC.

This chain uses TRBV2 with TRBJ2-7; D uncertain. V lost 11 bases and J lost 0, with 20 bases in between. The CDR3 contains 15 residues. Germline values: CDR1 SNHLY, CDR2 FYNNEI. The CDR3 reads CAGSNLLAGSYEQYF. Here the CDR3 DNA reads TGTGCCGGATCAAACCTGCTGGCCGGCTCCTACGAGCAGTACTTC.

The V call is TRBV9, the J call TRBJ2-1, with a possible D match to TRBD1 (6 bases). The length of the CDR3 is 15 residues. Between the trimmed V and J ends, which lost 0 bases and 0 bases, there was a span of 7 bases. Germline V lookup: CDR1 SGDLS, CDR2 YYNGEE. In DNA, the CDR3 is TGTGCCAGCAGCGTAGTAGGGGGCTCCTACAATGAGCAGTTCTTC. Its translation is CASSVVGGSYNEQFF.

This clone was seen just once. This sequence joins TRBV27 and TRBJ1-3; D is possibly TRBD1 (6 bases). The germline CDR1 and CDR2 sequences are MNHEY and SMNVEV (reference sequence). This CDR3 contains 14 residues. Trimming took off 4 bases at V and 1 base at J, with 8 bases between the two ends. The CDR3 DNA is TGTGCCAGCAGTTCGACAGGTTCTGGAAACACCATATATTTT. As protein: CASSSTGSGNTIYF.

This clone was counted only a few times. The chain employs TRBV9 and TRBJ2-2, with D unclear. CDR3 length equals 15 residues. Trimming took 1 base from V and 4 from J, leaving 11 bases between them. The germline gives CDR1 SGDLS, CDR2 YYNGEE. DNA of the CDR3: TGTGCCAGCAGCGTAAAGCCCCTGGGCACCGGGGAGCTGTTTTTT. Protein sequence: CASSVKPLGTGELFF.

This rearrangement joins TRBV7-7 to TRBJ2-3; no definite D call. V lost 5 bases and J lost 4, with 10 bases in between. The CDR3 contains 13 residues. Germline CDR1 is SSHAT and CDR2 is FNYEAQ (reference sequence). CDR3 DNA: TGTGCCAGCAGCCCCAGCATTGCAGATACGCAGTATTTT. Amino acid sequence: CASSPSIADTQYF.

This chain connects TRBV10-3 to TRBJ1-1; D not resolved. Trimming cost V 2 bases and J 5 bases, with 15 bases left between them. The CDR3 loop spans 15 amino acids. The V gene's germline CDR1 is ENHRY and CDR2 SYGVKD. For the CDR3, the DNA is TGTGCCATCAGTGAGAATGGCAGACCGGAGACTGAAGCTTTCTTT. Protein sequence: CAISENGRPETEAFF.

The chain is built from TRBV27 and TRBJ1-1, with no clear D. This CDR3 spans 11 amino acids. The germline V gene has CDR1 MNHEY and CDR2 SMNVEV (reference sequence). The germline V and J ends were trimmed by 7 bases and 1 base, with 4 bases remaining between them. The CDR3 sequence: CASTKNTEAFF. In DNA, the CDR3 is TGTGCCAGCACCAAGAACACTGAAGCTTTCTTT.

The rearrangement links TRBV10-3 to TRBJ1-1; tentative D call: TRBD1 (5 bases). Germline V gene lookup returns CDR1 ENHRY and CDR2 SYGVKD. The CDR3 has 13 residues. V was trimmed by 8 bases and J by 1 base, leaving 11 bases between them. Here the CDR3 reads CAIALGGNTEAFF. The CDR3, as DNA: TGTGCCATCGCCTTGGGGGGGAACACTGAAGCTTTCTTT.

The chain combines TRBV18 with TRBJ2-7; D uncertain. The CDR3 is 14 residues long. V gave up 4 bases and J gave up 0 bases, with 10 bases separating them. The germline gives CDR1 KGHSH, CDR2 LQKENI. CDR3 region: CASSLSPRSYEQYF. In nucleotides, the CDR3 is TGTGCCAGCTCACTTTCCCCCCGCTCCTACGAGCAGTACTTC.

The chain carries TRBV5-4 and TRBJ2-3, with 10 bases aligning to TRBD2. V lost 4 bases and J lost 4; bases outside the gene matches: 6. Germline V gene lookup returns CDR1 SGHNT and CDR2 YYREEE (reference sequence). This CDR3 is 15 amino acids long. CDR3 nucleotides: TGTGCCAGCAGCCCCGGACTAGCGGTCCCAGATACGCAGTATTTT. Protein sequence: CASSPGLAVPDTQYF.

This sequence joins TRBV18 and TRBJ2-3; 11 bases line up with TRBD1. This CDR3 comprises 18 residues. Germline assignment: CDR1 KGHSH and CDR2 LQKENI. The V segment lost 0 bases and the J segment 2 bases; nucleotides outside the gene matches: 7. CDR3 region: CASSPPTGTGGSTDTQYF. In nucleotides, the CDR3 is TGTGCCAGCTCACCACCTACCGGGACAGGGGGATCCACAGATACGCAGTATTTT.

This chain joins TRBV19 and TRBJ1-2; maybe TRBD1 (5 bases). Trimming removed 7 bases from V and 5 bases from J, with 17 bases in between. The CDR3 runs 14 residues. CDR1 is LNHDA and CDR2 is SQIVND in the germline V gene (reference sequence). The CDR3 here is CASTHGGSGYGYTF. The CDR3 DNA reads as TGTGCCAGTACCCACGGGGGGTCGGGGTATGGCTACACCTTC.

This clone was picked up one time. The V and J genes are TRBV6-5 and TRBJ2-3; 7 bases match TRBD1. The germline CDR1 and CDR2 sequences are MNHEY and SVGAGI. The CDR3 covers 14 residues. The J segment lost 3 bases and the V segment lost 4 bases, leaving 4 bases of the junction unmatched. The CDR3 is CASSFVTGTDTQYF. The CDR3, as DNA: TGTGCCAGCAGTTTTGTGACAGGGACAGATACGCAGTATTTT.

This clone was seen a single time. The CDR3 loop reads CAWSAGRFVNTEAFF. The CDR3 bases are TGTGCCTGGAGTGCTGGCAGGTTCGTGAACACTGAAGCTTTCTTT. V and J are TRBV30 and TRBJ1-1; unclear D gene. Trimming pared 1 base from V and 0 bases from J, leaving 12 bases between. The CDR3 covers 15 residues. The V gene's germline CDR1 is GTSNPN and CDR2 SVGIG (reference sequence).

V gene TRBV4-1 combines with J gene TRBJ1-5; D ambiguous. Germline CDR1 and CDR2: MGHRA and YSYEKL. Trimming pared 0 bases from V and 0 bases from J, leaving 6 bases between. This CDR3 region has 15 residues. CDR3 sequence: CASSQERASNQPQHF. In DNA form, the CDR3 reads TGCGCCAGCAGCCAAGAGAGGGCTAGCAATCAGCCCCAGCATTTT.

The CDR3 reads CASSLEVLGSGNTIYF. The CDR3 region has the DNA TGCGCCAGCAGCTTGGAGGTTCTTGGCTCTGGAAACACCATATATTTT. This sequence joins TRBV5-1 and TRBJ1-3; D remains ambiguous. V lost 0 bases and J lost 0, with 10 bases in between. Germline V gene data show CDR1 as SGHRS and CDR2 as YFSETQ. The CDR3 is 16 residues long.

The CDR3 spells CASRSSGQIGTEAFF. The DNA for the CDR3 is TGTGCCAGCCGAAGCTCGGGCCAAATTGGAACTGAAGCTTTCTTT. The V gene is TRBV27, the J gene TRBJ1-1; no firm D call. The CDR3 runs to 15 residues. The germline CDR1 and CDR2 sequences are MNHEY and SMNVEV (reference sequence). The V and J ends lost 8 bases and 5 bases respectively, with 21 bases between them.

The chain carries TRBV5-1 and TRBJ2-3; 7 bases map to TRBD2. The CDR3 is made up of 14 amino acids. After removal of 6 bases from V and 2 bases from J, the junction contained 6 bases not matched to a gene. Germline V gene sequence: CDR1 SGHRS, CDR2 YFSETQ. CDR3 amino acids: CASKEGLYTDTQYF. The CDR3 coding sequence is TGCGCCAGCAAAGAGGGACTATACACAGATACGCAGTATTTT. The variable domain in full, completed from reference TRBV5-1 and TRBJ2-3, reads KAGVTQTPRYLIKTRGQQVTLSCSPISGHRSVSWYQQTPGQGLQFLFEYFSETQRNKGNFPGRFSGRQFSNSRSEMNVSTLELGDSALYLCASKEGLYTDTQYFGPGTRLTVL.

This sequence joins TRBV9 and TRBJ1-3, with D maybe TRBD1 (6 bases). The CDR3 sequence is 18 residues long. Germline V lookup: CDR1 SGDLS, CDR2 YYNGEE. With 3 bases removed from V and 4 bases from J, the gap between germline ends came to 23 bases. CDR3 sequence reads: CASSALGPQQGYGNTIYF. The CDR3 DNA reads TGTGCCAGCAGCGCGTTGGGGCCCCAACAGGGTTACGGAAACACCATATATTTT.

V is TRBV25-1 and J is TRBJ1-4; maybe TRBD1 (6 bases). The CDR3 spans 17 residues. The ends were cut back, 2 bases at V and 5 bases at J, with 18 bases in the middle. The germline gives CDR1 MGHDK, CDR2 SYGVNS. DNA of the CDR3: TGTGCCAGCAGTGAACGGCGGCAGGGGTCGCGGAATGAAAAACTGTTTTTT. As protein: CASSERRQGSRNEKLFF.

The chain recombines TRBV5-1 with TRBJ1-6; 9 nucleotides agree with TRBD1. The junction had 9 bases not matched to a gene; V was cut back by 4 bases and J by 7 bases. CDR1 and CDR2 from the germline V gene are SGHRS and YFSETQ. The CDR3 length is 16 residues. CDR3 nucleotides: TGCGCCAGCAGCCCCGGAACTGGACAGGGGAATTCACCCCTCCACTTT. Protein product: CASSPGTGQGNSPLHF.

This chain connects TRBV2 to TRBJ2-3, with TRBD2 identical over 8 bases. The CDR3 has 14 amino acids. Germline V lookup: CDR1 SNHLY, CDR2 FYNNEI. V was clipped by 4 bases and J by 2 bases; unmatched bases: 2. CDR3 coding DNA: TGTGCCAGCAGTGGCGGGGGGCCCACAGATACGCAGTATTTT. Translation: CASSGGGPTDTQYF.